Shown below are 15 T cell receptor beta chains from a single sample sequenced in a study of blood T cell repertoires in COVID-19. Here immunoSEQ multiplex PCR was the method, and the copy in TCRdb shows in-frame clones only, minus some. The sample has some 200,000 clones; around four fifths are singletons. The sample taken for sequencing was PBMCs or T cells enriched from blood (not recorded which). All receptors derive from a woman aged 50 to 65 who had been exposed to COVID-19.

This chain links TRBV6-1 with TRBJ1-1; D unresolved. Germline CDR1 is MNHNS and CDR2 is SASEGT. The ends were cut back, 1 base at V and 12 bases at J, with 15 bases in the middle. The CDR3 runs to 13 residues. The CDR3 nucleotides read TGTGCCAGCAGTGAAGGTAGCAGGCGGGAAACTTTCTTT. Translated, it gives CASSEGSRRETFF.

V is TRBV12-5 and J is TRBJ1-1; 10 bases align to TRBD1. The germline V gene encodes CDR1 LGHNT and CDR2 FRNRAP. The CDR3 is made up of 14 amino acids. Trimming took 5 bases from V and 3 from J; bases not matched to a gene: 3. The CDR3 region is CASGRDRGYTEAFF. The CDR3 DNA is TGTGCTAGTGGTCGGGACAGGGGATACACTGAAGCTTTCTTT.

The V and J genes are TRBV11-2 and TRBJ2-4; D is perhaps TRBD1 (6 bases). The V end lost 0 bases, the J end lost 9 bases, and 18 bases lay between the germline ends. The germline gives CDR1 SGHAT, CDR2 FQNNGV. The CDR3 totals 16 residues. This CDR3 reads CASSLDLRTAQSIQYF. CDR3 bases: TGTGCCAGCAGCTTAGATCTCCGGACAGCCCAAAGCATTCAGTACTTC.

The chain combines TRBV7-2 with TRBJ1-5; the D gene is possibly TRBD1 (5 bases). The CDR3 is 15 amino acids. Trimming cost V 3 bases and J 4 bases, with 13 bases left between them. Germline-derived CDR1 and CDR2 are SGHTA and FQGNSA. CDR3 nucleotide sequence: TGTGCCAGCAGCTTCCACCAGGGTCCTAATCAGCCCCAGCATTTT. Translated: CASSFHQGPNQPQHF. The full variable domain, with the rest looked up from reference TRBV7-2 and TRBJ1-5, is GAGVSQSPSNKVTEKGKDVELRCDPISGHTALYWYRQSLGQGLEFLIYFQGNSAPDKSGLPSDRFSAERTGGSVSTLTIQRTQQEDSAVYLCASSFHQGPNQPQHFGDGTRLSIL.

The gene calls are TRBV3-1 (or the pseudogene TRBV3-2) and TRBJ2-3, with 7 bases matching TRBD2. In germline, CDR1 is LGHDT, CDR2 YNNKEL (reference sequence). The CDR3 is made up of 16 amino acids. V was clipped by 1 base and J by 6 bases; unmatched bases: 10. CDR3 nucleotides: TGTGCCAGCAGCCAAGTCGGGACTATAGTCGCGGATACGCAGTATTTT. It yields the protein CASSQVGTIVADTQYF.

This clone came up once. The chain links TRBV9 to TRBJ1-2, with a possible D match to TRBD1 (6 bases). Between the trimmed V and J ends, which lost 4 bases and 1 base, there was a span of 11 bases. The CDR3 length is 14 residues. The germline V gene has CDR1 SGDLS and CDR2 YYNGEE. CDR3 sequence (DNA): TGTGCCAGCAGCCCCAGGGGTTTTAACTATGGCTACACCTTC. It codes for CASSPRGFNYGYTF.

V and J are TRBV12-3 or TRBV12-4 and TRBJ2-7; the D is unclear. This CDR3 has 13 residues. The germline V and J ends were trimmed by 1 base and 3 bases, with 7 bases remaining between them. Here the CDR3 DNA reads TGTGCCAGCAGTTTAGGGGCCGTCTACGAGCAGTACTTC. It is translated as CASSLGAVYEQYF.

The V call is TRBV3-1 (or the pseudogene TRBV3-2), the J call TRBJ2-5, with D tentatively TRBD2 (5 bases). Trimming removed 1 base from V and 5 bases from J, with 14 bases in between. Germline values: CDR1 LGHDT, CDR2 YNNKEL (reference sequence). The CDR3 is 15 amino acids. The CDR3 bases are TGTGCCAGCAGCCAAGGGCCAACCCGAGGGGAGACCCAGTACTTC. Protein sequence: CASSQGPTRGETQYF.

The rearrangement links TRBV5-1 to TRBJ1-1; D is undetermined. Germline V gene data show CDR1 as SGHRS and CDR2 as YFSETQ. Trimming removed 7 bases at V and 1 base at J, with 8 bases between. The CDR3 has 12 residues. The CDR3 nucleotides read TGCGCCAGCGGCCCGGGGAACACTGAAGCTTTCTTT. This encodes CASGPGNTEAFF.

The chain uses TRBV2 and TRBJ1-3; no firm D call. CDR1 is SNHLY and CDR2 is FYNNEI in the germline V gene. Trimming removed 2 bases at V and 4 bases at J, with 9 bases between. The CDR3 runs to 14 residues. The CDR3 coding sequence is TGTGCCAGCAGTGAACGGTCCTGGGGAAACACCATATATTTT. Residues: CASSERSWGNTIYF.

The chain recombines TRBV30 with TRBJ2-3, with 10 bases aligning to TRBD2. J was trimmed by 1 base and V by 6 bases; bases with no gene match: 7. Germline V gene sequence: CDR1 GTSNPN, CDR2 SVGIG (reference sequence). The CDR3 consists of 15 residues. This chain's CDR3 is CACQAGGRRTDTQYF. In nucleotides, the CDR3 is TGTGCCTGCCAAGCGGGGGGGCGGCGCACAGATACGCAGTATTTT.

The rearrangement links TRBV18 to TRBJ1-1, with D hard to call. The CDR3 has 14 amino acids. Germline assignment: CDR1 KGHSH and CDR2 LQKENI. Trimming cost V 2 bases and J 2 bases, with 9 bases left between them. Here the CDR3 reads CASSPELHNTEAFF. In DNA form, the CDR3 reads TGTGCCAGCTCACCAGAACTTCACAACACTGAAGCTTTCTTT.

The genes are TRBV6-5 and TRBJ1-1; TRBD1 is a possible D gene (5 bases). CDR3 length: 13 residues. Germline loops: CDR1 MNHEY, CDR2 SVGAGI. Trimming removed 8 bases from V and 4 bases from J, with 14 bases in between. The CDR3 loop is CASYLGGSTEAFF. Here the CDR3 DNA reads TGTGCCAGCTACCTTGGGGGGTCCACTGAAGCTTTCTTT.

The rearrangement uses TRBV19 and TRBJ1-1, with 7 bases matching TRBD1. After removal of 6 bases from V and 5 bases from J, the junction contained 9 bases not matched to a gene. The CDR3 totals 14 residues. Germline CDR1 is LNHDA and CDR2 is SQIVND (reference sequence). CDR3 amino acids: CASSRDREGTEAFF. In DNA form, the CDR3 reads TGTGCCAGTAGCCGCGACAGGGAAGGGACTGAAGCTTTCTTT.

V gene TRBV12-5 combines with J gene TRBJ1-5; TRBD1 agrees at 7 bases. The CDR3 has 22 amino acids. Germline V gene data show CDR1 as LGHNT and CDR2 as FRNRAP. V shed 4 bases and J 0 bases; nucleotides not matched to a gene: 24. DNA for the CDR3: TGTGCTAGTGGTTATGTTAGACAGGGAATGGGATGGCGTGGGGATAGCAATCAGCCCCAGCATTTT. It encodes CASGYVRQGMGWRGDSNQPQHF.